The clone carrying this T cell receptor beta chain was observed a handful of times. This CDR3 region has 16 residues. Per the germline V gene, CDR1 is DFQATT and CDR2 is SNEGSKA (reference sequence). Trimming cost V 0 bases and J 4 bases; bases outside gene matches: 10. TCRdb reanalysed the 5' RACE reads using MiXCR and keeps one entry per CDR3 protein. The sample lists 450,000 or so distinct CDR3 sequences, approximately 25% seen once, with around 3% in the top ten. This record comes from a study of identical twins. The same sample was also studied in work on T cells expressing NK-cell markers. That study reports: Sorted CD3+CD56-NKG2C+, CD3+CD56+NKG2C- and CD3+CD56+NKG2C+ T cells were the source of the TCR beta repertoires. Serological testing identified seven of the eight sequenced donors as HCMV-seropositive and one as seronegative. Of the CD8+ T cells in six donors, about 1.0-8% belonged to dominant NKG2C+ clonotypes.

The sequenced sample was CD4+ T cells sorted from blood. The chain combines TRBV20-1 with TRBJ2-5, with TRBD1 identical over 8 bases. The origin of this receptor is a woman between 18 and 29 years old in good health. The CDR3 spells CSARDPPGGLRETQYF. Written as DNA, the CDR3 is TGCAGTGCTAGAGATCCCCCAGGGGGCTTAAGAGAGACCCAGTACTTC.